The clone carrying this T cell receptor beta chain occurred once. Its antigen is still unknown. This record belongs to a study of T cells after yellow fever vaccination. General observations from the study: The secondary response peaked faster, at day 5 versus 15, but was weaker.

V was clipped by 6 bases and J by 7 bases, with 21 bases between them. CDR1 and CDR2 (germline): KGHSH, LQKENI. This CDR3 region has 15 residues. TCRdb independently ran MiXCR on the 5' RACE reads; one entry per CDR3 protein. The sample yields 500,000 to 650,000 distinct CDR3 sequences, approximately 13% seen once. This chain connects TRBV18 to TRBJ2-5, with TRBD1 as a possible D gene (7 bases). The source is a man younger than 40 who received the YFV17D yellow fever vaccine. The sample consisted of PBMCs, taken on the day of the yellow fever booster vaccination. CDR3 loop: CASSRDQRQGGTQYF. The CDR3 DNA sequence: TGTGCCAGCTCTCGGGACCAGCGCCAGGGGGGGACCCAGTACTTC.